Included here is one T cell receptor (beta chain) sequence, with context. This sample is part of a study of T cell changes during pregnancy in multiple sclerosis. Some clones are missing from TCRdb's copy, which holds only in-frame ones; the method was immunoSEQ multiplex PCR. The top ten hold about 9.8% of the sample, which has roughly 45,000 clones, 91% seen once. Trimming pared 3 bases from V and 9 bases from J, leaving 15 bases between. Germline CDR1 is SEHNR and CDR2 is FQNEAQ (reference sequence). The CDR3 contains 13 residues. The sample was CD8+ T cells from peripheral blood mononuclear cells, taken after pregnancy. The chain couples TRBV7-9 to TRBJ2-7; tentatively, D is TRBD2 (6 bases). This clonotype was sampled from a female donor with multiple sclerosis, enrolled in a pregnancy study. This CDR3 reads CASSLEGRDGQYF. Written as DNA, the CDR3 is TGTGCCAGCAGCTTGGAGGGCAGGGACGGGCAGTACTTC.